A selection of T cell receptor beta chains follows, all from one sample in a study of blood T cell repertoires in COVID-19. Only in-frame clones appear in the TCRdb table, and some are missing; sequencing was by immunoSEQ multiplex PCR. The data hold 150,000 or so clones, with about 86% observed a single time. The sequenced sample consisted of peripheral blood. The receptors were gathered from a man in his forties or fifties with active or convalescent COVID-19. Both conserved end residues are part of each CDR3. A D gene is named only where the DNA matches it firmly. Part of the rows lack a size; the others show once, few, many or a class for expanded clones.

>once|TRBD1|TRBJ2-7|TRBV5-5
TGTGCCAGCAGCTTGGGGGGACAGGCCTACGAGCAGTACTTC
CASSLGGQAYEQYF
>NA|TRBD2|TRBJ2-3|TRBV29-1
TGCAGCGTTGCGGATGAGGCGGGGGGGAGCACAGATACGCAGTATTTT
CSVADEAGGSTDTQYF
>NA|TRBD2|TRBJ2-3|TRBV7-2
TGTGCCAGCAGCTCCGGGACTAGCGGAATCACAGATACGCAGTATTTT
CASSSGTSGITDTQYF
>NA|TRBD2|TRBJ2-2|TRBV7-3
TGTGCCAGCAGCTTGAGCGGGATAAACACCGGGGAGCTGTTTTTT
CASSLSGINTGELFF
>once|NA|TRBJ1-6|TRBV7-8
TGTGCCAGCAGCCAAGGCGGGGTATCACCCCTCCACTTT
CASSQGGVSPLHF
>NA|TRBD1|TRBJ2-1|TRBV9
TGTGCCAGCACCGGGGACAGGGGGCGGCTCGGGAGGGCGGGTGAGCAGTTCTTC
CASTGDRGRLGRAGEQFF
>NA|TRBD2|TRBJ2-5|TRBV28
TGTGCCAGCAGCGCTCAACTAGCGGGAGGCCAAGAGACCCAGTACTTC
CASSAQLAGGQETQYF
>NA|TRBD1|TRBJ1-1|TRBV19
TGTGCCAGTACTCAATGGGGGGACAGGGGAAAGAACACTGAAGCTTTCTTT
CASTQWGDRGKNTEAFF
>NA|TRBD2|TRBJ2-3|TRBV3-1/TRBV3-2
TGTGCCAGCAGCCGCCGGACTAGCGGGGGCACAGATACGCAGTATTTT
CASSRRTSGGTDTQYF
>NA|TRBD1|TRBJ1-2|TRBV5-6
TGTGCCAGCAGCTTGGGGGGACAGGGGAGTGGCTACACCTTC
CASSLGGQGSGYTF
>NA|NA|TRBJ2-3|TRBV5-1
TGCGCCAGCAGCGCCGCTGGGCGGGGACCCACAGATACGCAGTATTTT
CASSAAGRGPTDTQYF
>NA|NA|TRBJ1-1|TRBV5-6
TGTGCCAGCAGCTTGGGTTGGGGGACTCCGGATATTGCGGCTTTCTTT
CASSLGWGTPDIAAFF
>NA|NA|TRBJ1-6|TRBV5-4
TGTGCCAGCAGCCCAGGTTCGAATAATTCACCCCTCCACTTT
CASSPGSNNSPLHF
>NA|NA|TRBJ1-2|TRBV11-2
TGTGCCAGCAGCTTACGTTCCAACTATGGCTACACCTTC
CASSLRSNYGYTF
>NA|NA|TRBJ1-1|TRBV29-1
TGCAGCGTTGGCAGTGTGAACACTGAAGCTTTCTTT
CSVGSVNTEAFF
>once|NA|TRBJ1-3|TRBV3-1/TRBV3-2
TGTGCCAGCAGCCAAGATCTAGGAAACACCATATATTTT
CASSQDLGNTIYF
>NA|NA|TRBJ2-1|TRBV21-1
TGTGCCAGCAGCAAAGAACTAGCGGGTTCAAGCAATGAGCAGTTCTTC
CASSKELAGSSNEQFF
>NA|NA|TRBJ2-1|TRBV7-7
TGTGCTAGCAGCTTATTACCGTATGATACAGCCTACAATGAGCAGTTCTTC
CASSLLPYDTAYNEQFF
>NA|NA|TRBJ2-5|TRBV28
TGTGCCAGCAAAACGCGTCTTCCCCAGGGCGACTTTCTGTGGGGGACCCAGTACTTC
CASKTRLPQGDFLWGTQYF
>once|TRBD2|TRBJ2-1|TRBV19
TGTGCCAGTAGTGGTTCGGGACTAGCGAGGAATGAGCAGTTCTTC
CASSGSGLARNEQFF
>NA|NA|TRBJ2-3|TRBV5-1
TGCGCCAGCAGCTTGGCCCTAGCAGCACTCACAGATACGCAGTATTTT
CASSLALAALTDTQYF
>NA|NA|TRBJ1-4|TRBV27
TGTGCCAGCAGTCAAAGGGAGGGGGAAAAACTGTTTTTT
CASSQREGEKLFF
>NA|TRBD1|TRBJ1-3|TRBV7-2
TGTGCCAGCAGTCCAAGACAGGGGGCGATGGGAAACACCATATATTTT
CASSPRQGAMGNTIYF
>NA|NA|TRBJ1-4|TRBV6-5
TGTGCCAGCAGTTACCTTGGCCCGGCTGGAGGAGAAAAACTGTTTTTT
CASSYLGPAGGEKLFF
>NA|NA|TRBJ1-2|TRBV21-1
TGTGCCAGCAGCACTCTGGGGACAGACAACTGTTTAGACTATGGCTACACCTTC
CASSTLGTDNCLDYGYTF
>NA|TRBD1|TRBJ2-5|TRBV4-2
TGTGCCAGCAGCCAGGAGATGACAGGGATGGAAGAGACCCAGTACTTC
CASSQEMTGMEETQYF
>once|NA|TRBJ2-7|TRBV27
TGTGCCAGCAGTTTCGGGGGGCGAAGAGAGCAGTACTTC
CASSFGGRREQYF
>NA|NA|TRBJ1-6|TRBV2
TGTGCCAGCAGATACCAGGGTAATAGAAGTAATTCACCCCTCCACTTT
CASRYQGNRSNSPLHF
>NA|TRBD2|TRBJ2-3|TRBV5-1
TGCGCCAGCAGCTTGCAGTCGGGGGGGCGCACAGATACGCAGTATTTT
CASSLQSGGRTDTQYF
>NA|NA|TRBJ2-7|TRBV30
TGTGCCTGGAGTGCGTCGGGAGATACGGGGGAGCAGTACTTC
CAWSASGDTGEQYF
>NA|NA|TRBJ2-6|TRBV3-1/TRBV3-2
TGTGCCAGCAGCCCCCGACCACTATCTGGGGCCAACGTCCTGACTTTC
CASSPRPLSGANVLTF
>few|TRBD1|TRBJ1-4|TRBV5-1
TGCGCCAGCAGCTTGGAATGGGACAGGGCGGGGGAAAAACTGTTTTTT
CASSLEWDRAGEKLFF
>NA|TRBD1|TRBJ2-3|TRBV25-1
TGTGCCAGCAGTGAATCAGGGGGCGGCGTGGAAGATACGCAGTATTTT
CASSESGGGVEDTQYF
>NA|NA|TRBJ1-5|TRBV19
TGTGCCAGTAGTACATGGACTTCGGGTATTGGCAATCAGCCCCAGCATTTT
CASSTWTSGIGNQPQHF
>NA|NA|TRBJ2-2|TRBV9
TGTGCCAGCAGCCCCATTGGTGTTTCGGTCACCGGGGAGCTGTTTTTT
CASSPIGVSVTGELFF
>once|TRBD1|TRBJ2-7|TRBV19
TGTGCCAGAACAAGGATGGGACAGCTTTACGAGCAGTACTTC
CARTRMGQLYEQYF
>NA|TRBD1|TRBJ2-7|TRBV24-1
TGTGCCACCAGCCCGGGACAGGGGAACTACGAGCAGTACTTC
CATSPGQGNYEQYF
>NA|TRBD1|TRBJ1-4|TRBV19
TGTGCCAGTAATTTTGGGACAGGGGCTAATGAAAAACTGTTTTTT
CASNFGTGANEKLFF
>NA|NA|TRBJ1-6|TRBV30
TGTGCCTGGACCCCTAGGAGAGGGAGTGGTTCACCCCTCCACTTT
CAWTPRRGSGSPLHF
>NA|TRBD2|TRBJ2-1|TRBV6-4
TGTGCCAGACCTGGGACTAGCGGGCAGAGCTCCTACAATGAGCAGTTCTTC
CARPGTSGQSSYNEQFF
>NA|TRBD2|TRBJ2-7|TRBV5-4
TGTGCCAGCAGCGCTCGACTAGCGGGGACGTACGAGCAGTACTTC
CASSARLAGTYEQYF
>NA|TRBD1|TRBJ1-1|TRBV5-1
TGCGCCAGCAGCTTGGCCACAGGGGGCGCCTCTGAAGCTTTCTTT
CASSLATGGASEAFF
>NA|TRBD2|TRBJ2-3|TRBV5-1
TGCGCCAGCAGCTTGGACGGGACTAGCGGAGAGTACACAGATACGCAGTATTTT
CASSLDGTSGEYTDTQYF
>NA|TRBD2|TRBJ2-7|TRBV7-2
TGTGCCAGCAGCGAATCGACTAGCGGGGACTACTACGAGCAGTACTTC
CASSESTSGDYYEQYF
>NA|NA|TRBJ1-4|TRBV5-6
TGTGCCAGCAGCTTGGTACCGGGTTCAACTAATGAAAAACTGTTTTTT
CASSLVPGSTNEKLFF